Below, one TCR beta chain is given with its context. Its target antigen remains unknown. Qualities for individual bases were not recorded, and no much larger clone is one base off. V lost 6 bases and J lost 8 bases, and the count of bases not matched to a germline gene is 10. Based on the germline V gene, the CDR1 and CDR2 sequences are SQVTM and ANQGSEA. CDR3 length: 13 amino acids, cysteine to phenylalanine. Just CDR3 DNA is preserved here, 39 bases in frame from base 1. TCR CDR3 regions were amplified from genomic DNA by multiplex PCR using the deep immunoSEQ assay. Extracted genomic DNA from each cell subset was spread evenly across all wells of several immunoSEQ 96-well plates, with each plate serving as a replicate. For sorted subsets, 150 to 250 ng genomic DNA, equal to tens of thousands of T cell genomes, was loaded into each replicate PCR. Purified libraries were quantified with a Qubit 3.0 fluorometer, sized on a Bioanalyzer 2100, and re-quantified with the KAPA Library Quantification kit. A separate single-read 150-cycle Illumina NextSeq 550 flow cell was used to sequence each immunoSEQ 96-well plate. Concerning the study's data processing: The immunoSEQ output contained only junctional sequences without quality scores, so filtering could not match that applied to full-length reads. Sequences were annotated with PyIR, a Python wrapper for IgBLAST v1.9, using IMGT germline references to assign V/J genes and CDR3. Any read was removed if the V/J assignment was weak (E-value above 1e-6), the CDR3 was missing, or the read contained stop codons, out-of-frame junctions, or ambiguous translated residues. V3J clonotypes were defined as sequences sharing the same inferred V gene, J gene, and CDR3 amino acid sequence. The percentage overlap between two repertoires was calculated by dividing the number of shared unique clonotypes by the size of the smaller repertoire. Repertoire richness was assessed with RTK rarefaction, the Chao1 estimator, and Recon v2.1 estimates of unobserved clonotypes. For all TCRbeta clonotypes obtained by the gDNA method from four donors, generation probabilities were computed with OLGA. The immuneACCESS repertoire file appears here via TCRdb, limited to in-frame rearrangements. These files lack a portion of the clones; in checked studies, under half of the deficit traces to unresolved V genes, and the cause of the others is not known. V, J and clone size derive from that table, while D and trimming were established from the DNA sequence. The sample contains roughly 570,000 clones, about 98% of them found a single time. The top ten hold 0.3% of the sample.

These data originate in a study of shared clonotypes between healthy human individuals (dated by TCRdb to 2018 to 2021). Study-wide context: The cohort included three men and a couple of women between 18 and 49 years of age. To estimate repertoire size and how much clonotype sharing occurs between individuals, the study deeply sequenced the blood TCR repertoires of about five healthy adults. For each donor, CD4 naive and CD4 memory were each run on three plates, CD8 naive on two plates, and CD8 memory on one plate. Between about 0.9 and 10 billion PBMCs per donor were obtained by leukapheresis. Different laboratories and diverse techniques were used to prepare libraries and sequence TCR repertoires, to increase sequencing depth and limit assay-specific biases.

General study outcomes and caveats: The genetic and exposure-history diversity represented was limited by the small number of donors. Sampling was restricted to blood, and TCR repertoires in tissue are likely to differ from TCR repertoires in blood. Even with the large sequencing depth, rarefaction of the sorted-subset datasets indicated that sequencing was incomplete. Approximately 5% of naive CD4, 3.5% of naive CD8, around 2.3% of memory CD4, and approximately 0.4% of memory CD8 clonotypes were shared across several donors. Higher generation probabilities were observed for clonotypes shared by all four sorted-subset donors than for non-shared clonotypes. Estimated clonotype richness was generally larger for naive than for memory subsets. Based on pairwise subsampling, the degree of clonotype sharing among donors was expected to be affected by sequencing depth.

For the CD8 naive samples, CD45RO-negative cells were positively selected for CCR7, yielding a CD45RA+CCR7+ population from which TemRA cells were excluded. The donors were healthy, HIV-negative adults with no recently reported acute infections or vaccinations. Every donor was a Caucasian adult residing in Nashville, Tennessee, USA. After blood collection by leukapheresis, PBMCs were isolated using Ficoll-Histopaque density gradient centrifugation and then cryopreserved in the vapor phase of liquid nitrogen. Analytical flow cytometry was used to check the purity and quantity of every magnetically sorted T cell population. Each sorted fraction had its genomic DNA isolated and then quantified by UV absorbance on a Nanodrop 2000c.

The sequencing sample was made of naive CD8+ T cells sorted from blood. Sample cell subset or site, as interpreted from the label and publication: CD45RA+CCR7+. The receptor was derived from a man younger than 40 in good health. The V and J segments used are TRBV29-1 and TRBJ1-2, and 9 junctional nucleotides match TRBD1. The CDR3 reads as follows: CSVYYRDRDGYTF. The nucleotides are TGCAGCGTATACTACCGGGACAGGGACGGCTACACCTTC.